Below are 31 T cell receptor beta chains sequenced from a single sample in a study of human CD8 memory T cell subsets (dated by TCRdb to the early 2020s). A Human TCR Profiling Kit was used to prepare UMI-labeled 5' RACE TCRbeta libraries. TCRdb reprocessed the reads and lists each CDR3 protein sequence as a single entry, with no DNA. The sample table includes some 3,500 distinct CDR3 sequences. The top ten constitute around 21% of the sample. Material for sequencing was CD8+ T cells from PBMCs. The receptor source for this set is a human donor in good health.

The chain carries TRBV3-1 and TRBJ1-5; as DNA is missing, the TRBD1 call by TCRdb cannot be tested. The CDR3 has 15 amino acids. Germline CDR1 LGHDT, CDR2 YNNKEL (reference sequence). CDR3 loop: CASSQGHLGHQPQHF.

This rearrangement joins TRBV12-3 or TRBV12-4 to TRBJ2-1; the TCRdb call, TRBD2, lacks DNA for checking. The CDR3 is 15 amino acids. Here the CDR3 reads CASSETSGSRNEQFF.

The chain employs TRBV29-1 and TRBJ1-2. CDR1 and CDR2 from the germline V gene are SQVTM and ANQGSEA. The CDR3 runs 13 residues. CDR3 sequence: CSVERAADGGYTF.

This clonotype is classed as medium-sized by frequency. The gene calls are TRBV27 and TRBJ1-6; TCRdb designates TRBD1, a call that cannot be tested without DNA. The CDR3 extends over 14 amino acids. Germline V lookup: CDR1 MNHEY, CDR2 SMNVEV (reference sequence). The CDR3 sequence is CASGQDRGNSPLHF.

This clonotype shows up as medium-sized by frequency. The CDR3 sequence: CASSSRDFTDTQYF. V and J are TRBV7-9 and TRBJ2-3; TCRdb's D gene call, TRBD2, goes unchecked for lack of DNA. In germline, CDR1 is SEHNR, CDR2 FQNEAQ (reference sequence). CDR3 size: 14 residues.

This clonotype is labeled medium-sized based on frequency. The chain combines TRBV5-1 with TRBJ2-2; TCRdb designates TRBD2, a call that cannot be tested without DNA. The CDR3 contains 14 residues. From germline, CDR1 is SGHRS and CDR2 YFSETQ. CDR3 region: CASSLAGATGELFF.

Judged by frequency, this clonotype is medium-sized. The chain carries TRBV28 and TRBJ1-5; TCRdb's assignment of TRBD1 cannot be checked, as there is no DNA. Germline V gene lookup returns CDR1 MDHEN and CDR2 SYDVKM. The CDR3 is 16 residues long. The CDR3 sequence is CASRTGGLLSNQPQHF.

This clonotype is identified as large (0.1 to 1%) from frequency. The rearrangement joins TRBV12-5 to TRBJ2-1; TCRdb outputs TRBD2, but without DNA this stays unchecked. CDR1 is LGHNT and CDR2 is FRNRAP in the germline V gene. CDR3 length equals 13 residues. The CDR3 region is CASAHSRNFEQFF. Full variable domain (rest looked up from reference TRBV12-5 and TRBJ2-1): DARVTQTPRHKVTEMGQEVTMRCQPILGHNTVFWYRQTMMQGLELLAYFRNRAPLDDSGMPKDRFSAEMPDATLATLKIQPSEPRDSAVYFCASAHSRNFEQFFGPGTRLTVL.

Measured by frequency, this clonotype is medium-sized (0.01 to 0.1%). The rearrangement links TRBV7-2 to TRBJ2-1; the TRBD1 assignment by TCRdb is unverifiable without DNA. CDR3 length: 15 amino acids. Germline V gives CDR1 SGHTA, CDR2 FQGNSA. This CDR3 is CASSLLSGTGNEQFF.

In terms of frequency, this clonotype is medium-sized (0.01 to 0.1%). The chain carries TRBV20-1 and TRBJ2-7; the D gene TCRdb calls, TRBD2, cannot be checked with no DNA. CDR1 and CDR2 (germline): DFQATT, SNEGSKA (reference sequence). This CDR3 is built from 13 residues. Here the CDR3 reads CSARSGVLGEQYF.

Measured by frequency, this clonotype is medium-sized. This rearrangement joins TRBV14 to TRBJ2-2; the TRBD1 assignment by TCRdb is unverifiable without DNA. CDR1 is SGHDN, CDR2 FVKESK, per germline. The CDR3 consists of 14 residues. CDR3 protein: CASSPQGATGELFF.

The chain carries TRBV4-3 and TRBJ2-4; TCRdb indicates TRBD1, and absent DNA this call remains unverified. Germline V CDR1 and CDR2: LGHNA, YSLEER. CDR3 length: 15 amino acids. The chain's CDR3 is CASSQDQGVKNIQYF.

This clonotype is medium-sized by frequency. The chain combines TRBV9 with TRBJ1-1; TCRdb names TRBD1, which stays unverified in the absence of DNA. This CDR3 has 12 amino acids. Germline-derived CDR1 and CDR2 are SGDLS and YYNGEE. This CDR3 reads CASSEGTNEAFF.

This rearrangement joins TRBV11-2 to TRBJ2-3; TCRdb's assignment of TRBD1 cannot be checked, as there is no DNA. The CDR3 has 17 residues. CDR1 and CDR2 from the germline V gene are SGHAT and FQNNGV. CDR3 sequence reads: CASSLDSGSGGTDTQYF.

Frequency places this clonotype as medium-sized. The chain couples TRBV6-2 or TRBV6-3 to TRBJ1-5; TCRdb returns TRBD1, unconfirmable since there is no DNA. The CDR3 contains 14 residues. CDR1 and CDR2 (germline): MNHEY, SVGEGT. CDR3 amino acids: CASSGTGDNQPQHF.

The chain couples TRBV29-1 to TRBJ1-1; TCRdb outputs TRBD1, but without DNA this stays unchecked. The CDR3 loop spans 12 amino acids. Germline V gene data show CDR1 as SQVTM and CDR2 as ANQGSEA. The CDR3: CSVTGQGMLAFF.

J is TRBJ2-7 and V is TRBV7-6. Germline V gives CDR1 SGHVS, CDR2 FNYEAQ. This CDR3 is built from 13 residues. The CDR3 region is CASSLAGDYEQYF.

The rearrangement uses TRBV6-7 and TRBJ2-1; the TCRdb D gene call, TRBD2, has no DNA to confirm it. TRBV6-7 is an ORF for which the function is uncertain. The CDR3 extends over 16 amino acids. CDR3: CASRHLAGAAYNEQFF.

This clonotype is labeled medium-sized based on frequency. This sequence joins TRBV4-1 and TRBJ1-5. The CDR3 loop spans 15 amino acids. Germline CDR1 MGHRA, CDR2 YSYEKL. The CDR3: CASSQDPGSVQPQHF.

V and J are TRBV5-5 and TRBJ1-2; TCRdb proposes TRBD1, but this gene call is untestable without DNA. The CDR3 contains 14 residues. Germline V lookup: CDR1 SGHKS, CDR2 YYEKEE (reference sequence). CDR3: CASKHGTGADGYTF.

The rearrangement joins TRBV24-1 to TRBJ2-2; TCRdb lists TRBD1, though no DNA is available to test this call. Germline V lookup: CDR1 KGHDR, CDR2 SFDVKD. CDR3 size: 16 residues. This chain's CDR3 is CATSDQPGAHTGELFF.

This clonotype is labeled medium-sized based on frequency. V usage is TRBV12-3 or TRBV12-4 and J usage is TRBJ1-2; checking the TCRdb D call of TRBD1 is not possible without DNA. The CDR3 sequence is 14 residues long. The CDR3 loop reads CASTLFLGDYGYTF.

Considering frequency, this clonotype is medium-sized. The rearrangement links TRBV29-1 to TRBJ2-1. Germline CDR1 is SQVTM and CDR2 is ANQGSEA. CDR3 length: 11 amino acids. This CDR3 reads CSVVGTHEQFF.

This clonotype is deemed large by its frequency. V and J are TRBV3-1 and TRBJ2-1; the D gene TCRdb calls, TRBD1, cannot be checked with no DNA. The CDR3 has 16 residues. Germline assignment: CDR1 LGHDT and CDR2 YNNKEL (reference sequence). This CDR3 reads CASSQTTGFSYNEQFF.

This clonotype is labeled medium-sized based on frequency. The CDR3 is CADVGDNELLYNEQFF. The chain recombines TRBV7-2 with TRBJ2-1; TCRdb selects TRBD1, and the lack of DNA leaves this call unchecked. The CDR3 is 16 residues long. Germline values: CDR1 SGHTA, CDR2 FQGNSA.

The chain carries TRBV13 and TRBJ2-1; the D call from TCRdb, TRBD2, cannot be confirmed without DNA. Looked up from germline, CDR1 is PRHDT and CDR2 is FYEKMQ (reference sequence). The CDR3 is made up of 16 amino acids. The CDR3 loop is CASSTTTSGSYNEQFF.

The CDR3 protein is CASSNRDSRTFYEQYF. V usage is TRBV12-3 or TRBV12-4 and J usage is TRBJ2-7; no DNA is available, so the TRBD1 call from TCRdb remains unchecked. The CDR3 runs 16 residues.

The chain couples TRBV5-6 to TRBJ2-3; TCRdb indicates TRBD2, and absent DNA this call remains unverified. CDR1 is SGHDT, CDR2 YYEEEE, per germline. CDR3 length equals 14 residues. This CDR3 reads CASSETSESYTQYF.

The rearrangement links TRBV12-3 or TRBV12-4 to TRBJ1-1. The CDR3 is 11 amino acids. CDR3: CASSQRDEAFF.

The rearrangement uses TRBV5-1 and TRBJ1-5. The CDR3 runs to 13 residues. Germline CDR1 SGHRS, CDR2 YFSETQ. The CDR3 here is CASSEDIDQPQHF. The entire variable domain, with the rest obtained from reference TRBV5-1 and TRBJ1-5, is as follows: KAGVTQTPRYLIKTRGQQVTLSCSPISGHRSVSWYQQTPGQGLQFLFEYFSETQRNKGNFPGRFSGRQFSNSRSEMNVSTLELGDSALYLCASSEDIDQPQHFGDGTRLSIL.

The chain couples TRBV9 to TRBJ1-3. Germline V gene sequence: CDR1 SGDLS, CDR2 YYNGEE. CDR3 size: 11 residues. CDR3 amino acids: CASSVGNTIYF.